The 23 T cell receptor beta chains reported below all come from one sample, sequenced in a study of tumor and adjacent non-tumor tissue in lung cancer. This sample's RNA came from whole unsorted tissue. Three rounds of nested PCR, following a modified ARM-PCR protocol, produced the TCRbeta library. In TCRdb, the multiplex PCR reads were re-called with MiXCR into one record per CDR3 protein. The repertoire includes 71,000 or so distinct CDR3 sequences, roughly 76% of them detected once, and roughly 15% sits in the top ten. Sample: lung tumor tissue. The origin of the receptors is a woman aged 45-60 years with non-small cell lung cancer.

Only a few counts were recorded for this clonotype. Relative to the germline gene, one junction end is altered; a read error may explain this. The V gene is TRBV4-1, the J gene TRBJ2-3; 8 positions agree with TRBD2. The CDR3 runs to 18 residues. Germline V gene data show CDR1 as MGHRA and CDR2 as YSYEKL. CDR3 region: CVSSQDPPTGLGTGTQYF. In DNA form, the CDR3 reads TGCGTCAGCAGCCAAGACCCCCCTACGGGACTAGGCACAGGTACGCAGTATTTT.

This clonotype was picked up a small number of times. The CDR3: CASRTGGGLDNQPQHF. In nucleotides, the CDR3 is TGTGCCAGCAGGACTGGAGGAGGGTTGGACAATCAGCCCCAGCATTTT. The rearrangement joins TRBV2 to TRBJ1-5, with D unresolved. V gave up 6 bases and J gave up 3 bases, with 18 bases separating them. The V gene's germline CDR1 is SNHLY and CDR2 FYNNEI. CDR3 size: 16 residues.

The CDR3 spells CAGSSPGPMEYNEQFF. The CDR3 DNA is TGTGCTGGCAGTTCCCCGGGCCCCATGGAGTACAATGAGCAGTTCTTC. The chain uses TRBV28 and TRBJ2-1; D is ambiguous. Germline V lookup: CDR1 MDHEN, CDR2 SYDVKM. The CDR3 totals 16 residues.

Turning to this clonotype: Compared with germline, one end of the junction differs, possibly owing to a read error. The chain couples TRBV14 to TRBJ1-5, with TRBD1 identical over 7 bases. The CDR3 runs to 13 residues. Germline CDR1 reads SGHDN; CDR2 reads FVKESK. CDR3 loop: CVSSQGGYQPQHF. CDR3 in DNA: TGTGTCAGCAGCCAGGGGGGATATCAGCCCCAGCATTTT.

Remarks on this clonotype: The CDR3 does not close with the conserved phenylalanine or tryptophan, likely indicating a read error. J is TRBJ2-5 and V is TRBV11-2; 7 bases are a match to TRBD1. Germline CDR1 reads SGHAT; CDR2 reads FQNNGV. There are 12 residues in the CDR3. The CDR3 sequence: CDSSLTGEIQYY. CDR3 in DNA: TGTGACAGCAGCCTTACAGGGGAGATCCAGTACTAC.

Note on this clonotype: The junction and the germline gene differ at one end; a read error may be behind it. The rearrangement links TRBV20-1 to TRBJ2-7; D tentatively fits TRBD1 or TRBD2 (5 bases each). The V gene's germline CDR1 is DFQATT and CDR2 SNEGSKA (reference sequence). The CDR3 loop spans 15 amino acids. The CDR3 region has the DNA TGCACTGCTAGATTCCGGGACCCCAATTCCTACGAGCGGTACTTC. It yields the protein CTARFRDPNSYERYF.

As concerns this clonotype: Since no conserved phenylalanine or tryptophan closes the CDR3, a read error is the likely cause. This chain joins TRBV29-1 and TRBJ2-2; D not resolved. V was cut by 4 bases and J by 7 bases, with 19 bases left in between. The germline CDR1 and CDR2 sequences are SQVTM and ANQGSEA. The CDR3 runs to 15 residues. CDR3 coding DNA: TGCAGCGTTGTTCTCCTGACGGAAGGGATCGGGGAGCTGTTTTTA. It yields the protein CSVVLLTEGIGELFL.

This chain's CDR3 is CTNSQERVKGVLTF. For the CDR3, the DNA is TGCACCAACAGCCAAGAACGAGTGAAGGGCGTCCTGACTTTC. The gene calls are TRBV4-3 and TRBJ2-6; D gene ambiguous. The CDR3 has 14 amino acids. CDR1 is LGHNA, CDR2 YSLEER, per germline.

V is TRBV6-1 and J is TRBJ2-7; a possible D gene is TRBD2 (5 bases). The germline V gene encodes CDR1 MNHNS and CDR2 SASEGT. The CDR3 covers 13 residues. The CDR3: CGTTPEGSYEQYF. The CDR3 region has the DNA TGTGGCACCACCCCAGAGGGCTCCTACGAGCAGTACTTC.

A remark on this clonotype: The junction departs from germline at one end; a sequencing error may be responsible. CDR3 in amino acids: CTAHQIDSGHGYTF. The CDR3 DNA reads TGCACTGCTCACCAAATTGACAGCGGACATGGCTACACCTTC. The chain links TRBV20-1 to TRBJ1-2, with D tentatively TRBD1 (5 bases). The germline gives CDR1 DFQATT, CDR2 SNEGSKA (reference sequence). The CDR3 length is 14 residues.

Worth noting for this clonotype: A read error may produce the germline difference seen at one junction end. The rearrangement joins TRBV10-3 to TRBJ2-6; D is ambiguous. The CDR3 has 17 residues. Germline V gives CDR1 ENHRY, CDR2 SYGVKD. CDR3 nucleotide sequence: TGTACCATCAGCGTAACTTCTCAGACCTTTGGGGCCAACGTCCTGACTTTC. Residues: CTISVTSQTFGANVLTF.

This clonotype has at least ten counts. The V call is TRBV5-4, the J call TRBJ1-1, with D tentatively TRBD1 (6 bases). CDR1 and CDR2 from the germline V gene are SGHNT and YYREEE (reference sequence). Trimming took 4 bases from V and 0 from J, leaving 19 bases between them. This CDR3 is 17 amino acids long. CDR3 region: CASSPPPTGGMNTEAFF. DNA of the CDR3: TGTGCCAGCAGCCCGCCTCCGACAGGCGGGATGAACACTGAAGCTTTCTTT.

As for this clonotype: A junction boundary mismatches the germline segment, possibly from a read error. The gene calls are TRBV11-2 and TRBJ2-7; D not resolved. CDR1 SGHAT and CDR2 FQNNGV come from the germline V gene. CDR3 length: 15 amino acids. CDR3 DNA sequence: TGTGCCAGCAGCTTAGCTGTGGTCCCGTCCTACGATCAGTACTTC. It specifies CASSLAVVPSYDQYF.

As regards this clonotype: As the CDR3 is not closed by the conserved phenylalanine or tryptophan, this likely results from a read error. The chain employs TRBV20-1 and TRBJ1-1; tentatively, D is TRBD1 (5 bases). The V end was cut by 1 base, the J end by 3 bases, with 18 bases between. This CDR3 comprises 16 residues. Looked up from germline, CDR1 is DFQATT and CDR2 is SNEGSKA (reference sequence). CDR3: CSARGDQGELDTEAFS. Written as DNA, the CDR3 is TGCAGTGCTAGAGGGGACCAGGGAGAGTTGGACACTGAAGCTTTCTCT.

A remark on this clonotype: No conserved phenylalanine or tryptophan is present at the end of the CDR3, so a read error is the likely explanation. V is TRBV29-1 and J is TRBJ2-1; D is uncertain. Looked up from germline, CDR1 is SQVTM and CDR2 is ANQGSEA. V was trimmed by 0 bases and J by 4 bases, leaving 7 bases between them. The CDR3 totals 13 residues. The CDR3 here is CSVEDTAYNEQFS. DNA of the CDR3: TGCAGCGTTGAAGATACCGCGTACAATGAGCAGTTCTCG.

The CDR3 DNA reads TGCAGCGTCGGACAGGGAGGGCGAGAAACCCAGTACTTC. It translates to CSVGQGGRETQYF. V and J are TRBV29-1 and TRBJ2-5, with D maybe TRBD1 (8 bases). Germline lookup yields CDR1 SQVTM and CDR2 ANQGSEA. The CDR3 consists of 13 residues. With 6 bases removed from V and 8 bases from J, the gap between germline ends came to 19 bases. The variable domain in full, completed from reference TRBV29-1 and TRBJ2-5, reads SAVISQKPSRDICQRGTSLTIQCQVDSQVTMMFWYRQQPGQSLTLIATANQGSEATYESGFVIDKFPISRPNLTFSTLTVSNMSPEDSSIYLCSVGQGGRETQYFGPGTRLLVL.

This clonotype was picked up a small number of times. The germline gene is not matched at one end of the junction; a read error may be the cause. The J gene is TRBJ2-7, the V gene TRBV29-1; D might be TRBD1 (6 bases). Germline-derived CDR1 and CDR2 are SQVTM and ANQGSEA. The CDR3 has 13 residues. The CDR3 loop is CCVVSGQSDEQYF. Here the CDR3 DNA reads TGCTGCGTTGTATCCGGACAGAGCGACGAGCAGTACTTC.

This chain uses TRBV6-2 or TRBV6-3 with TRBJ2-3; D may match TRBD1 or TRBD2 (5 bases each). CDR1 is MNHEY, CDR2 SVGEGT, per germline. V shed 6 bases and J shed 6 bases, with 25 bases lying between them. This CDR3 comprises 17 residues. DNA of the CDR3: TGTGCCAGCAGCGACCCCAGGGCGAGGGCCGTCGTTGATACGCAGTATTTT. Translation gives CASSDPRARAVVDTQYF.

Concerning this clonotype: At one end, the junction sequence differs from germline, possibly due to a read error. V is TRBV5-4 and J is TRBJ1-3; TRBD1 matches 7 bases. There are 16 residues in the CDR3. Germline V gene data show CDR1 as SGHNT and CDR2 as YYREEE (reference sequence). The CDR3 region is CASSLAGTDPGNTLYF. CDR3 bases: TGTGCCAGCAGCTTGGCCGGGACAGACCCTGGAAACACCTTATATTTT.

As for this clonotype: The junction departs from the called germline gene at one end, perhaps through a read error. This chain links TRBV20-1 with TRBJ2-7; D gene uncertain. This CDR3 has 14 residues. Germline CDR1 reads DFQATT; CDR2 reads SNEGSKA (reference sequence). The CDR3 coding sequence is TGCAGTGCCAGCAGAGACTCGGTGCAATACGAGCAATACTTC. Amino acid sequence: CSASRDSVQYEQYF.

A single count supports this clonotype. The chain uses TRBV7-8 and TRBJ1-2, with 12 bases fitting TRBD1. This CDR3 comprises 14 residues. The V gene's germline CDR1 is SGHVS and CDR2 FQNEAQ. The V and J ends lost 6 bases and 4 bases, in that order; junction bases with no gene match: 3. The CDR3 DNA follows: TGTGCCAGCAGTTCGGGACAGGGGGCCTATGGCTACACCTTC. Its protein is CASSSGQGAYGYTF. The full variable domain, rest sourced from reference TRBV7-8 and TRBJ1-2, is GAGVSQSPRYKVAKRGQDVALRCDPISGHVSLFWYQQALGQGPEFLTYFQNEAQLDKSGLPSDRFFAERPEGSVSTLKIQRTQQEDSAVYLCASSSGQGAYGYTFGSGTRLTVV.

About this clonotype itself: Just one base apart from a much larger clone, this may be a read error. V and J are TRBV7-9 and TRBJ2-1; TRBD2 is a possible D gene (7 bases). Germline V gene data show CDR1 as SEHNR and CDR2 as FQNEAQ (reference sequence). The CDR3 is 15 amino acids. The CDR3 nucleotides are TGTGCCAGCAGCCGGGGGGCCCACAAGTACATTGAGCAGTTCTTC. It translates to CASSRGAHKYIEQFF. The complete variable domain, with remaining parts taken from reference TRBV7-9 and TRBJ2-1, reads DTGVSQNPRHKITKRGQNVTFRCDPISEHNRLYWYRQTLGQGPEFLTYFQNEAQLEKSRLLSDRFSAERPKGSFSTLEIQRTEQGDSAMYLCASSRGAHKYIEQFFGPGTRLTVL.

About this clonotype itself: A read error may account for a junction end that differs from germline. This sequence joins TRBV4-3 and TRBJ2-3, with D possibly being TRBD1 or TRBD2 (5 bases each). The CDR3 is 14 residues long. CDR1 and CDR2 from the germline V gene are LGHNA and YSLEER. CDR3 loop: CANSQGPFTHTRYF. The CDR3 DNA is TGCGCCAACAGCCAGGGACCTTTCACACATACGCGGTATTTT.